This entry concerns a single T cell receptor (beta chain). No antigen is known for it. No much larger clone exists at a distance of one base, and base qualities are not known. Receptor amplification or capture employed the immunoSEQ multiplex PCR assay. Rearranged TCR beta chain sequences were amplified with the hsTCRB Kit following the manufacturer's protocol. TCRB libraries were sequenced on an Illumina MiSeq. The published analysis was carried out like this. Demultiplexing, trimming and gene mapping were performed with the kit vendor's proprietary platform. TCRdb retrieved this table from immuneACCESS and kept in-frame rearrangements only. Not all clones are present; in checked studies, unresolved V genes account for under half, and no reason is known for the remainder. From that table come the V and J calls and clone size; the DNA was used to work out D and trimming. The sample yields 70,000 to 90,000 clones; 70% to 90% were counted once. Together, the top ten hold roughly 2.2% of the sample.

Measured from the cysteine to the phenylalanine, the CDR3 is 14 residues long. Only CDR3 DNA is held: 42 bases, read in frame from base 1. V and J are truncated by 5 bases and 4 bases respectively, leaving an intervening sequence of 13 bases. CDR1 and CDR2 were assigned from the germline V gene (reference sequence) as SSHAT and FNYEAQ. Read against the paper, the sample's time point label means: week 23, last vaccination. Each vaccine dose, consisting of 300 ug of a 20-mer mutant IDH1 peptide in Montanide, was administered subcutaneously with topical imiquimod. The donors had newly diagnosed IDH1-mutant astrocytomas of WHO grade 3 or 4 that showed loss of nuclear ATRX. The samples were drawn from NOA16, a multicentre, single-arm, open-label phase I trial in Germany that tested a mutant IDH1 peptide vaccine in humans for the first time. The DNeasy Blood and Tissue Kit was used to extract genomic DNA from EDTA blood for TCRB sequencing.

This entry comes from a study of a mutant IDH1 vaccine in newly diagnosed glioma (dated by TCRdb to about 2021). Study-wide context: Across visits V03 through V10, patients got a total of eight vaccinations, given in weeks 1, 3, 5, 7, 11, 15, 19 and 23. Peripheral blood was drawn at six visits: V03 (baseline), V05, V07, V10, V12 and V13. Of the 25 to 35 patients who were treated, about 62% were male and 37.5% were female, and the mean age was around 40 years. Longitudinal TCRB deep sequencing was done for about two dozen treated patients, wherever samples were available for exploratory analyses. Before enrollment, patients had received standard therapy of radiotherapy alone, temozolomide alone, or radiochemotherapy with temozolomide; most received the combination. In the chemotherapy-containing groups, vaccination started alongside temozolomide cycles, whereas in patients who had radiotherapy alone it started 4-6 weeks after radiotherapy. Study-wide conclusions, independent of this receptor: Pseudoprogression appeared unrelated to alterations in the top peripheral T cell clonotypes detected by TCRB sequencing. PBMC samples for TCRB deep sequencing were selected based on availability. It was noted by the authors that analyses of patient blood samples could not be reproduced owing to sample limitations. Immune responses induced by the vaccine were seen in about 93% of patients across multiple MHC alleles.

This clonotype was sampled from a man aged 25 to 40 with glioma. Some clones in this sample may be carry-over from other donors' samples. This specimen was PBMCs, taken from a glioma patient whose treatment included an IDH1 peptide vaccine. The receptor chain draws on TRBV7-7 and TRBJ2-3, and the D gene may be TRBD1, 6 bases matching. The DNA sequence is TGTGCCAGCAGCGCCTCAACAGGGCCAGATACGCAGTATTTT. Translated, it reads CASSASTGPDTQYF.